This TCR beta chain was recovered during a study of blood T cell repertoires in COVID-19. At the level of the study: Nucleic acid was either cDNA or gDNA, and it came from T cells, B-cell-depleted T cells, or PBMCs.

TCRdb keeps only in-frame clones here, not all; method: immunoSEQ multiplex PCR. In the table there are about 78,000 clones, roughly 91% of which are singletons. V lost 1 base and J 9 bases, leaving 7 bases between the germline ends. This CDR3 spans 12 amino acids. Germline V gene lookup returns CDR1 LGHDT and CDR2 YNNKEL (reference sequence). This clone was seen just once. Material for sequencing was peripheral blood. The chain is built from TRBV3-1 (or the pseudogene TRBV3-2) and TRBJ2-1, with D perhaps matching TRBD2 (6 bases). This sequence was found in a woman aged 45 to 65 in a cohort sampled during active COVID-19. Here the CDR3 DNA reads TGTGCCAGCAGCCAAGGGGGGGTTGAGCAGTTCTTC. This codes for CASSQGGVEQFF.